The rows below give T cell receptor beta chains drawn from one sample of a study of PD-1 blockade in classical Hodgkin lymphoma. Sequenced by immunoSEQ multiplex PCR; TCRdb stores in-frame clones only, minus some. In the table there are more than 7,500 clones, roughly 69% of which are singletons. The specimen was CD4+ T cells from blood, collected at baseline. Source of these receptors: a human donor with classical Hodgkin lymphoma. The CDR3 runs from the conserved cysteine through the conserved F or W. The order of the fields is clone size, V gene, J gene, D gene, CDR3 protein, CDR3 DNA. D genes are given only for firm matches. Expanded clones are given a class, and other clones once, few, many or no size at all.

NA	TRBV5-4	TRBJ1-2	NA	CASSFGQYFNYGYTF	TGTGCCAGCAGCTTCGGACAGTACTTTAACTATGGCTACACCTTC
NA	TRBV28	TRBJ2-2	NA	CASSLGLVATGELFF	TGTGCCAGCAGTTTAGGCCTAGTTGCCACCGGGGAGCTGTTTTTT
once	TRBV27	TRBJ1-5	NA	CASSLINGQPQHF	TGTGCCAGCAGTCTTATAAACGGGCAGCCCCAGCATTTT
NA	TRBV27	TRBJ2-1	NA	CASSLSPSGYNEQFF	TGTGCCAGCAGTTTATCTCCGAGCGGTTACAATGAGCAGTTCTTC
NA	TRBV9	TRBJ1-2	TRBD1	CASSVGDRGLYGYTF	TGTGCCAGCAGCGTGGGGGACAGGGGACTCTATGGCTACACCTTC
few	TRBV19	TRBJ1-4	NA	CASSTTLRGRRHEKLFF	TGTGCCAGTAGTACGACCCTGCGAGGGAGGAGACATGAAAAACTGTTTTTT
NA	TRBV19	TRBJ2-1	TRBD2	CASSMKLILAGGEQFF	TGTGCCAGTAGTATGAAGCTCATTCTAGCGGGAGGTGAGCAGTTCTTC
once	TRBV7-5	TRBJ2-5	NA	CVRSLAPRFQETQYF	TGTGTCAGAAGCTTAGCACCCCGTTTCCAAGAGACCCAGTACTTC
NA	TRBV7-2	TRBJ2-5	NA	CASSPNHGSQTQYF	TGTGCCAGCAGCCCCAATCATGGGTCACAGACCCAGTACTTC
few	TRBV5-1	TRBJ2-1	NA	CASRRMAGTPETNEQFF	TGCGCCAGCAGGAGGATGGCCGGGACCCCCGAAACGAATGAGCAGTTCTTC
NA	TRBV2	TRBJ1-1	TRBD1	CASKGTARETEAFF	TGTGCCAGCAAGGGGACAGCCCGGGAGACTGAAGCTTTCTTT
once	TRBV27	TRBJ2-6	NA	CASSSRDVEVLTF	TGTGCCAGCAGTAGCCGGGACGTGGAAGTCCTGACTTTC
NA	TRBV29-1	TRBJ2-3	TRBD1	CSVGGQLTDTQYF	TGCAGCGTTGGGGGACAGCTCACAGATACGCAGTATTTT
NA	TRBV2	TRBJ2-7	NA	CASREYSGGGYEQYF	TGTGCCAGCAGGGAGTATTCAGGTGGGGGTTACGAGCAGTACTTC
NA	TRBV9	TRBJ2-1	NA	CASSVATGASSYNEQFF	TGTGCCAGCAGCGTAGCTACGGGCGCGAGCTCCTACAATGAGCAGTTCTTC
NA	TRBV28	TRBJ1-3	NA	CASSWMYARGSGNTIYF	TGTGCCAGCAGTTGGATGTATGCCAGGGGTTCTGGAAACACCATATATTTT
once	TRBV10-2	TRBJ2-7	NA	CASSEFSQGYEQYF	TGCGCCAGCAGTGAGTTTAGTCAGGGCTACGAGCAGTACTTC
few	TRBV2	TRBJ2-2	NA	CASSVGAPGELFF	TGTGCCAGCAGTGTCGGGGCGCCCGGGGAGCTGTTTTTT
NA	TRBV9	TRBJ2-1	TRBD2	CASSVEGGRANNEQFF	TGTGCCAGCAGCGTAGAGGGCGGGAGGGCCAACAATGAGCAGTTCTTC
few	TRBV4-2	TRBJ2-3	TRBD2	CASSRGGADTQYF	TGTGCCAGCAGCCGGGGGGGGGCAGATACGCAGTATTTT
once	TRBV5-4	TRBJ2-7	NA	CASSWSGTVEGEQYF	TGTGCCAGCAGCTGGTCTGGGACGGTCGAGGGAGAGCAGTACTTC
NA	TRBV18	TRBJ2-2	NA	CASSPGEANTGELFF	TGTGCCAGCTCCCCGGGGGAGGCGAACACCGGGGAGCTGTTTTTT
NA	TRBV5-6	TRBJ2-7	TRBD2	CASSLFGTSLHEQYF	TGTGCCAGCAGCTTGTTCGGGACTAGCCTCCACGAGCAGTACTTC
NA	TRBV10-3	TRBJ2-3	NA	CAISEGREDTQYF	TGTGCCATCAGCGAGGGCAGGGAAGATACGCAGTATTTT
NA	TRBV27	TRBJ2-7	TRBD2	CASSLSSGRIDEQYF	TGTGCCAGCAGTTTATCGAGCGGGAGGATCGACGAGCAGTACTTC
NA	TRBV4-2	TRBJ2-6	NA	CASSRRGWASGPAAGANVLTF	TGTGCCAGCAGCCGCAGGGGATGGGCTAGCGGACCCGCGGCGGGGGCCAACGTCCTGACTTTC
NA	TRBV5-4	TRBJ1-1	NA	CASSLQGTNTEAFF	TGTGCCAGCAGCTTGCAGGGGACGAACACTGAAGCTTTCTTT
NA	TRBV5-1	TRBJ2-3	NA	CASSPGMGTDTQYF	TGCGCCAGCAGCCCTGGGATGGGGACAGATACGCAGTATTTT
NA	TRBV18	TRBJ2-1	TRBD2	CASSPSSGRVNYNEQFF	TGTGCCAGCTCACCCAGTAGCGGGCGGGTTAATTACAATGAGCAGTTCTTC
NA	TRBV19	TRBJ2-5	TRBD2	CASSNPGLAMQETQYF	TGTGCCAGTAGCAACCCGGGACTAGCGATGCAAGAGACCCAGTACTTC
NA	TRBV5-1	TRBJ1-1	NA	CASSPGTGNTEAFF	TGCGCCAGCAGCCCTGGGACGGGGAACACTGAAGCTTTCTTT
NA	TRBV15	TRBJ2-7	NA	CATRAGRASSYEQYF	TGTGCCACCAGGGCGGGACGGGCGAGCTCCTACGAGCAGTACTTC
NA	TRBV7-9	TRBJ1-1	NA	CASSFLRGGQNTEAFF	TGTGCCAGCAGCTTTTTGAGGGGAGGCCAGAACACTGAAGCTTTCTTT
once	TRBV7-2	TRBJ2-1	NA	CASSLTSRGPNEQFF	TGTGCCAGCAGCTTAACGTCTAGGGGCCCCAATGAGCAGTTCTTC
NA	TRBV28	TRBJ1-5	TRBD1	CASSLAQGVQPQHF	TGTGCCAGCAGTTTAGCCCAGGGGGTTCAGCCCCAGCATTTT
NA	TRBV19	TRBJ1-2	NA	CASSRKGRDYGYTF	TGTGCCAGTAGTAGAAAGGGGCGCGACTATGGCTACACCTTC
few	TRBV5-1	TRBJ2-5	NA	CASKSGAGPRQETQYF	TGCGCCAGCAAGTCGGGGGCAGGGCCGAGACAAGAGACCCAGTACTTC
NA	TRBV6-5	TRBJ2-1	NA	CASSYSWDRSYNEQFF	TGTGCCAGCAGTTACTCGTGGGACCGCTCCTACAATGAGCAGTTCTTC
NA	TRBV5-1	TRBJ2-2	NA	CASSLGTRTGELFF	TGCGCCAGCAGCTTGGGGACCCGCACCGGGGAGCTGTTTTTT
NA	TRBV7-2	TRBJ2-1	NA	CASSLQAGSGGTHSTFF	TGTGCCAGCAGCTTACAGGCGGGGAGTGGCGGGACCCATTCTACGTTCTTC
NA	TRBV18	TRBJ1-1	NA	CASSPRTANTEAFF	TGTGCCAGCTCACCAAGGACAGCGAACACTGAAGCTTTCTTT
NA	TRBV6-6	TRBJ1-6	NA	CASSYPQNSYNSPLHF	TGTGCCAGCAGTTACCCCCAGAACTCCTATAATTCACCCCTCCACTTT
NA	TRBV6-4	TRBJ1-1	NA	CASSDTGQSLFLF	TGTGCCAGCAGTGACACAGGACAAAGCCTCTTTCTCTTT
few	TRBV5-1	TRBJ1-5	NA	CASSQDTGGQPQHF	TGCGCCAGCAGCCAGGACACTGGGGGACAGCCCCAGCATTTT
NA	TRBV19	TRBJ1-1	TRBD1	CASSSSGGSTVEAFF	TGTGCCAGTAGTTCTTCAGGGGGGTCAACGGTTGAAGCTTTCTTT
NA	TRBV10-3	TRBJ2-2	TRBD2	CAISAGLAGGNTGELFF	TGTGCCATCAGCGCGGGACTAGCGGGAGGGAACACCGGGGAGCTGTTTTTT